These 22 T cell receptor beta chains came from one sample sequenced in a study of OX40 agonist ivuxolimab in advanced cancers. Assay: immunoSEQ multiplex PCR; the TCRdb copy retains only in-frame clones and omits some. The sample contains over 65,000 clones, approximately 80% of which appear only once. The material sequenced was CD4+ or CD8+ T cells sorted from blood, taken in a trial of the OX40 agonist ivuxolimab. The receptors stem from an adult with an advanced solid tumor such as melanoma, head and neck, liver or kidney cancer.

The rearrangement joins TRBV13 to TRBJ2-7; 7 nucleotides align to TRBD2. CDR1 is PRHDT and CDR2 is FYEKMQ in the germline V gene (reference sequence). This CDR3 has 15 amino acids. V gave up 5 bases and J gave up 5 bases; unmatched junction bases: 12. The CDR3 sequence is CASSTTGGSMNEQYF. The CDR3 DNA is TGTGCCAGCAGCACCACGGGCGGGAGTATGAACGAGCAGTACTTC. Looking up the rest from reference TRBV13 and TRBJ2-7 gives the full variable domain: AAGVIQSPRHLIKEKRETATLKCYPIPRHDTVYWYQQGPGQDPQFLISFYEKMQSDKGSIPDRFSAQQFSDYHSELNMSSLELGDSALYFCASSTTGGSMNEQYFGPGTRLTVT.

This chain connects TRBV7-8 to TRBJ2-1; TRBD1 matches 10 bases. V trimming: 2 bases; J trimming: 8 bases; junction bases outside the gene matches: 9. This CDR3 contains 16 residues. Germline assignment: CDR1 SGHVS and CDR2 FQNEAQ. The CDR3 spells CASSLNRDRGNHEQFF. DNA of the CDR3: TGTGCCAGCAGCTTAAACCGGGACAGGGGTAACCATGAGCAGTTCTTC.

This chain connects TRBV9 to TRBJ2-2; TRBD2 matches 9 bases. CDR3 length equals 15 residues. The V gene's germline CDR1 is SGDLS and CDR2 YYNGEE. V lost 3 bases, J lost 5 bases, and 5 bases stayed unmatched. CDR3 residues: CASSGGGAGTGELFF. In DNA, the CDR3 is TGTGCCAGCAGCGGCGGGGGGGCAGGAACCGGGGAGCTGTTTTTT.

CDR3 residues: CASSQEASISYNEQFF. CDR3 in DNA: TGTGCCAGCAGCCAAGAGGCTAGCATCTCCTACAATGAGCAGTTCTTC. The rearrangement links TRBV4-2 to TRBJ2-1; D perhaps matches TRBD2 (5 bases). The CDR3 runs 16 residues. The germline V gene encodes CDR1 LGHNA and CDR2 YNFKEQ. Trimming took 0 bases from V and 0 from J, leaving 9 bases between them.

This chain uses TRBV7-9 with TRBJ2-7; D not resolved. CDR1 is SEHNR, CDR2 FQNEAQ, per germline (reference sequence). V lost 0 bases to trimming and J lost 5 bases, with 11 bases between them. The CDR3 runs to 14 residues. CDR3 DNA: TGTGCCAGCAGCTTAGCGTTAGGGTACCACGAGCAGTACTTC. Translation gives CASSLALGYHEQYF.

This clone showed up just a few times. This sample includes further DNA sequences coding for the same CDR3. CDR3 nucleotides: TGTGCCAGCAGCCCCAGGGGCGGGGCTGGGGCCAACGTCCTGACTTTC. Translated: CASSPRGGAGANVLTF. The rearrangement uses TRBV7-3 and TRBJ2-6, with D tentatively TRBD1 or TRBD2 (6 bases each). The germline gives CDR1 SGHTA, CDR2 FQGTGA. Trimming stripped 5 bases from V and 2 bases from J, with 13 bases between. CDR3 length: 16 amino acids.

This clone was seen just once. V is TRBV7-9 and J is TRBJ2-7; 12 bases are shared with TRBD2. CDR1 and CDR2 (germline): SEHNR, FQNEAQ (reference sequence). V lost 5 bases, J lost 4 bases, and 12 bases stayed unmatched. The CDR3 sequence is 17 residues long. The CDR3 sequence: CASSPLDRLAGVYEQYF. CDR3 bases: TGTGCCAGCAGCCCTCTTGATAGACTAGCGGGAGTATACGAGCAGTACTTC.

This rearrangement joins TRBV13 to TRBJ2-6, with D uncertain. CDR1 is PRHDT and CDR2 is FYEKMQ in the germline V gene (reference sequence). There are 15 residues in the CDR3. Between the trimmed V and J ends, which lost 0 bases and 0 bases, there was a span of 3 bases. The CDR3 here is CASSLGGSGANVLTF. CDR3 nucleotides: TGTGCCAGCAGCTTAGGCGGCTCTGGGGCCAACGTCCTGACTTTC.

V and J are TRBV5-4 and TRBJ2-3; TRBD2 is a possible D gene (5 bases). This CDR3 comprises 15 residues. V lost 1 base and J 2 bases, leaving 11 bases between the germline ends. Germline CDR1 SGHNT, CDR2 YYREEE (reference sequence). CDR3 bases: TGTGCCAGCAGCTTGAAGGAGCGGCTCACAGATACGCAGTATTTT. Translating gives CASSLKERLTDTQYF. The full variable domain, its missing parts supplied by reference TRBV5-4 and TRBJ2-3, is ETGVTQSPTHLIKTRGQQVTLRCSSQSGHNTVSWYQQALGQGPQFIFQYYREEENGRGNFPPRFSGLQFPNYSSELNVNALELDDSALYLCASSLKERLTDTQYFGPGTRLTVL.

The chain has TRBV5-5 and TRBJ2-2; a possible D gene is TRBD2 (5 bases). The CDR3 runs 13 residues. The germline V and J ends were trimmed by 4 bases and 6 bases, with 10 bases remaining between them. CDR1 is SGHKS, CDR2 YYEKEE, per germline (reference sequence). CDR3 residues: CASSVDLAGELFF. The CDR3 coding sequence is TGTGCCAGCAGCGTGGACTTAGCCGGGGAGCTGTTTTTT. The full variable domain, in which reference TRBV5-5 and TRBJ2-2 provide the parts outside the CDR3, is DAGVTQSPTHLIKTRGQQVTLRCSPISGHKSVSWYQQVLGQGPQFIFQYYEKEERGRGNFPDRFSARQFPNYSSELNVNALLLGDSALYLCASSVDLAGELFFGEGSRLTVL.

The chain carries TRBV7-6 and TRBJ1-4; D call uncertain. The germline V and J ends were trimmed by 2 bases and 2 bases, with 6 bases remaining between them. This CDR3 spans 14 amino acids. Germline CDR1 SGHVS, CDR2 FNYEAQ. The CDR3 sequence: CASSLRETNEKLFF. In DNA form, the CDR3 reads TGTGCCAGCAGCTTACGGGAGACTAATGAAAAACTGTTTTTT.

CDR3 in amino acids: CASTGGGAGETQYF. The CDR3 region has the DNA TGTGCCAGTACCGGCGGGGGGGCCGGGGAGACCCAGTACTTC. V and J are TRBV19 and TRBJ2-5, with TRBD2 matching over 9 bases. The CDR3 contains 14 residues. Germline V gives CDR1 LNHDA, CDR2 SQIVND (reference sequence). V gave up 7 bases and J gave up 5 bases; unmatched junction bases: 8. The full variable domain, in which reference TRBV19 and TRBJ2-5 provide the parts outside the CDR3, is DGGITQSPKYLFRKEGQNVTLSCEQNLNHDAMYWYRQDPGQGLRLIYYSQIVNDFQKGDIAEGYSVSREKKESFPLTVTSAQKNPTAFYLCASTGGGAGETQYFGPGTRLLVL.

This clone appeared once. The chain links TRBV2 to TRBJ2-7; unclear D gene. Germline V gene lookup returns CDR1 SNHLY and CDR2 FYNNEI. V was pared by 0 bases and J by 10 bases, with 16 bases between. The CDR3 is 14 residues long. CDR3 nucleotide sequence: TGTGCCAGCAGTGAAGCGCTCGATGCTCTGAAACAGTACTTC. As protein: CASSEALDALKQYF.

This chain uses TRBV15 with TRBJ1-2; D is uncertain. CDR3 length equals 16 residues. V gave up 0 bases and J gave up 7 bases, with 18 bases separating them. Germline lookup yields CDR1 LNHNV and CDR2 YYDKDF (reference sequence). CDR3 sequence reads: CATSRDQNAGIFGYTF. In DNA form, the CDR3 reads TGTGCCACCAGCAGAGACCAGAACGCGGGAATATTTGGCTACACCTTC.

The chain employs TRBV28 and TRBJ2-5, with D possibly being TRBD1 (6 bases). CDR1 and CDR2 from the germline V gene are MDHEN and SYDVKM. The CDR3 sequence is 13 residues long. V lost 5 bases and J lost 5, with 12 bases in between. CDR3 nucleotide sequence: TGTGCCAGCAGTCTTGACAGGTGGGAGACCCAGTACTTC. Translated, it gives CASSLDRWETQYF.

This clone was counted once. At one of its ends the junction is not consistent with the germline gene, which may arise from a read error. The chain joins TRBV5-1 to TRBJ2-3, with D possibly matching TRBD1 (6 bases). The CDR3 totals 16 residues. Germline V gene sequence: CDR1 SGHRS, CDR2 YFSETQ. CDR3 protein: CASTLGSTGSSDTQYF. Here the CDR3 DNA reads TGCGCCAGCACCTTGGGGTCTACAGGGAGCTCAGATACGCAGTATTTT.

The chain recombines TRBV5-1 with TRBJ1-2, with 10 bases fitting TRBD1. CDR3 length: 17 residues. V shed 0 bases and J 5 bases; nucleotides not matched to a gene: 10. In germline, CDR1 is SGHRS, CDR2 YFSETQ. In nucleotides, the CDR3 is TGCGCCAGCAGCTTGGATGTCCCGGGACAGGGGCGGTATGGCTACACCTTC. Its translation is CASSLDVPGQGRYGYTF.

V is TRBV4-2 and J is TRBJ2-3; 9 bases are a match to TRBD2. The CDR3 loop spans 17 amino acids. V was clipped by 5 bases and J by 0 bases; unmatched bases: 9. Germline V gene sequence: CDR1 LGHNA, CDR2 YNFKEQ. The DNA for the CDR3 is TGTGCCAGCAGCGTACGACTAGCGGAGACTAGCACAGATACGCAGTATTTT. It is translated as CASSVRLAETSTDTQYF.

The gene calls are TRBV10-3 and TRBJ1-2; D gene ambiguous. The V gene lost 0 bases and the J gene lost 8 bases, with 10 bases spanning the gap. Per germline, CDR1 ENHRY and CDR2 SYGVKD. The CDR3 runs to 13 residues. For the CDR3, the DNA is TGTGCCATCAGTGAGTCGCGGTTCTCGGGCTACACCTTC. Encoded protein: CAISESRFSGYTF.

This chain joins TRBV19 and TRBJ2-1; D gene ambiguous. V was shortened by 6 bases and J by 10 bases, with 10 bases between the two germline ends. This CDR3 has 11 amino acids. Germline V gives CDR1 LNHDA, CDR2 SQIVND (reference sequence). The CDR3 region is CASRTLGEQFF. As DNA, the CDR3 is TGTGCCAGTAGGACACTGGGCGAGCAGTTCTTC.

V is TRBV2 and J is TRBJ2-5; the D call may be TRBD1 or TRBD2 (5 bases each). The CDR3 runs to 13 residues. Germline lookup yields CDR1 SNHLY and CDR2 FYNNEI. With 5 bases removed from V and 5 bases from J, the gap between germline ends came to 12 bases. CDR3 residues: CASSPRGRETQYF. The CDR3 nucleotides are TGTGCCAGCAGTCCTCGGGGCCGGGAGACCCAGTACTTC.

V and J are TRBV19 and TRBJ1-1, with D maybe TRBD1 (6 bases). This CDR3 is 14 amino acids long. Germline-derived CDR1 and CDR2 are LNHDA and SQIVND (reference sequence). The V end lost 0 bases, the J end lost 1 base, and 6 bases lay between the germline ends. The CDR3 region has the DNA TGTGCCAGTAGTATAGAAGGGGGGAACACTGAAGCTTTCTTT. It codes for CASSIEGGNTEAFF.